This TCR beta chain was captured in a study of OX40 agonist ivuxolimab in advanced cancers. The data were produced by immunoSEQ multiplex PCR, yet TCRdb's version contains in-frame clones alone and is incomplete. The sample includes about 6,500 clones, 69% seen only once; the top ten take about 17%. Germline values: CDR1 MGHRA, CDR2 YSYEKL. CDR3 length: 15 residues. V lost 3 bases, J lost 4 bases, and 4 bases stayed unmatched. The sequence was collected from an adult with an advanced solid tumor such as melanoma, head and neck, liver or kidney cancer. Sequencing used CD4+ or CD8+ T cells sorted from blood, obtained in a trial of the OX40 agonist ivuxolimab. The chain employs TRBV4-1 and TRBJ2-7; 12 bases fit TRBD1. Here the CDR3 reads CASSQGDRGLYEQYF. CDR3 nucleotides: TGCGCCAGCAGCCAGGGGGACAGGGGGCTGTACGAGCAGTACTTC.